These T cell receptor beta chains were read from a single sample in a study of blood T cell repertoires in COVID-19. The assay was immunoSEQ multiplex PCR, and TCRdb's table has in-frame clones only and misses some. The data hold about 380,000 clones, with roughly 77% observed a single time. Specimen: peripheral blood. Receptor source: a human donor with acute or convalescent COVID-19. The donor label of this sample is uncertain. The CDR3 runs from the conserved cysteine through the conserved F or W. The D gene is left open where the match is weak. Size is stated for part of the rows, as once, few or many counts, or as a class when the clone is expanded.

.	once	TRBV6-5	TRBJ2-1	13	TGTGCCAGCAGGAACAGGGTCTACAATGAGCAGTTCTTC	CASRNRVYNEQFF
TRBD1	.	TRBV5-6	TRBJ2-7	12	TGTGCCAGCAGCCGACAGGGATACGAGCAGTACTTC	CASSRQGYEQYF
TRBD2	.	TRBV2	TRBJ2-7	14	TGTGCCAGCAGTGTAGCTAGCGGGGGCTACGAGCAGTACTTC	CASSVASGGYEQYF
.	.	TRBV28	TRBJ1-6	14	TGTGCCAGCAGTTTGGGGCAGGCTAATTCACCCCTCCACTTT	CASSLGQANSPLHF
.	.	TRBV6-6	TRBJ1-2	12	TGTGCCAGCAGTCCAAACTCGGGGGGCTACACCTTC	CASSPNSGGYTF
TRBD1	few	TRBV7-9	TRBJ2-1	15	TGTGCCAGCAGCTCGACCGGGACAGGGCTCAATGAGCAGTTCTTC	CASSSTGTGLNEQFF
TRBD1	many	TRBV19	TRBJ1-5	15	TGTGCCAGTAGTAGCGGACAGGGAGGGGATCAGCCCCAGCATTTT	CASSSGQGGDQPQHF
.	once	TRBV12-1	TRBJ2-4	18	TGTGCCAGCGGTTATGGAGAACAGGGGAATCAAGGCAAAAACATTCAGTACTTC	CASGYGEQGNQGKNIQYF
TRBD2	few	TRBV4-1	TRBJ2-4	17	TGCGCCAGCAGCCAAGTCGGGACTAGCGGGGGTAAAAACATTCAGTACTTC	CASSQVGTSGGKNIQYF
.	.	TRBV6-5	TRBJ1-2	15	TGTGCCAGCAGACTCACAGTTCTACCACTCTATGGCTACACCTTC	CASRLTVLPLYGYTF
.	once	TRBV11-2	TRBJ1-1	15	TGTGCCAGCAGCTTAGCCGCAGCGATGAACACTGAAGCTTTCTTT	CASSLAAAMNTEAFF
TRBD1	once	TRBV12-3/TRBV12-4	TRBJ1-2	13	TGTGCCAGCAGTTTACGACAGGGGGGAGGCTACACCTTC	CASSLRQGGGYTF
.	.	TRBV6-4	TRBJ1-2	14	TGTGCCAGCAGTGCAAACAGGGACAACTATGGCTACACCTTC	CASSANRDNYGYTF
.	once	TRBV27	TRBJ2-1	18	TGTGCCAGCAGTTTAGGCGCCCTCAGGGGGGCCCCTTACAATGAGCAGTTCTTC	CASSLGALRGAPYNEQFF
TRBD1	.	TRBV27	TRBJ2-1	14	TGTGCCAGCAGACGACCCAACAGGGGCCATGAGCAGTTCTTC	CASRRPNRGHEQFF
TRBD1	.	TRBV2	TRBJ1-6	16	TGTGCCAGCAGTGAACGAAGACAGGGAGTACATTCACCCCTCCACTTT	CASSERRQGVHSPLHF
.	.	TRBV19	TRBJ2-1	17	TGTGCCAGTAGTCCAAGGTCCGGGACTCTCTCCTACAATGAGCAGTTCTTC	CASSPRSGTLSYNEQFF